These 13 T cell receptor beta chains were all obtained from the same sample, sequenced in a study of control samples from healthy donors and cancer patients. Generated by immunoSEQ multiplex PCR, the TCRdb table keeps only in-frame clones and is missing some. The sample shows around 150,000 clones, about nine tenths of them seen only once. Sequenced: blood. The receptors derive from a man in his thirties or forties in good health.

The J gene is TRBJ1-2, the V gene TRBV15, with TRBD1 identical over 10 bases. The CDR3 contains 18 residues. The V and J ends lost 2 bases and 3 bases, in that order; junction bases with no gene match: 12. Germline loops: CDR1 LNHNV, CDR2 YYDKDF (reference sequence). The CDR3 spells CATSRLHPRQGADYGYTF. The CDR3 DNA follows: TGTGCCACCAGCAGACTTCACCCCAGACAGGGGGCGGACTATGGCTACACCTTC.

J is TRBJ1-1 and V is TRBV11-3; TRBD1 agrees at 8 bases. The V segment lost 1 base and the J segment 3 bases; nucleotides outside the gene matches: 10. The CDR3 is 17 amino acids. Germline loops: CDR1 SGHNT, CDR2 YENEEA. CDR3 in amino acids: CASSLALRTGMDTEAFF. The DNA of the CDR3 is TGTGCCAGCAGCTTAGCCCTACGGACAGGGATGGACACTGAAGCTTTCTTT.

The CDR3 DNA follows: TGTGCCAGCAGAACAAGACCGGGACAGGGATGTTCTTCGTCTAGTGGCTACACCTTC. This gives the protein CASRTRPGQGCSSSSGYTF. This chain uses TRBV12-1 with TRBJ1-2; the table's D call, TRBD1, has no DNA check behind it. TRBV12-1 is classified as a pseudogene. This CDR3 has 19 amino acids.

V usage is TRBV28 and J usage is TRBJ1-2, with D hard to call. Germline assignment: CDR1 MDHEN and CDR2 SYDVKM. This CDR3 comprises 12 residues. Trimming removed 3 bases from V and 6 bases from J, with 8 bases in between. The CDR3 DNA reads as TGTGCCAGCAGTTTCGGGAGAAATGGCTACACCTTC. It translates to CASSFGRNGYTF.

This clone was counted a few times. The chain combines TRBV10-3 with TRBJ2-1; D perhaps matches TRBD2 (6 bases). The CDR3 loop spans 14 amino acids. In germline, CDR1 is ENHRY, CDR2 SYGVKD. V was shortened by 9 bases and J by 3 bases, with 15 bases between the two germline ends. The DNA of the CDR3 is TGTGCCATAGGGGCTAGCGAGGACTACAATGAGCAGTTCTTC. As protein: CAIGASEDYNEQFF.

This clone was seen just once. The genes are TRBV9 and TRBJ2-7, with unresolved D. This CDR3 spans 12 amino acids. The germline V gene has CDR1 SGDLS and CDR2 YYNGEE. V lost 4 bases to trimming and J lost 2 bases, with 7 bases between them. CDR3: CASSPGPYEQYF. CDR3 bases: TGTGCCAGCAGCCCTGGACCCTACGAGCAGTACTTC.

V gene TRBV24-1 combines with J gene TRBJ1-5; D is uncertain. The CDR3 has 18 amino acids. Trimming removed 1 base from V and 0 bases from J, with 15 bases in between. Germline CDR1 and CDR2: KGHDR and SFDVKD. CDR3 region: CATSDLFGGSYSNQPQHF. CDR3 DNA: TGTGCCACCAGTGATTTATTTGGCGGATCATATAGCAATCAGCCCCAGCATTTT.

CDR3 amino acids: CASSRLGLNYEQYF. As DNA, the CDR3 is TGTGCCAGCAGCCGACTCGGACTAAACTACGAGCAGTACTTC. The chain couples TRBV28 to TRBJ2-7; D may be TRBD2 (6 bases). The CDR3 has 14 residues. With 6 bases removed from V and 3 bases from J, the gap between germline ends came to 15 bases. The germline V gene encodes CDR1 MDHEN and CDR2 SYDVKM. Supplemented by reference TRBV28 and TRBJ2-7, the full variable domain reads DVKVTQSSRYLVKRTGEKVFLECVQDMDHENMFWYRQDPGLGLRLIYFSYDVKMKEKGDIPEGYSVSREKKERFSLILESASTNQTSMYLCASSRLGLNYEQYFGPGTRLTVT.

This chain joins TRBV13 and TRBJ1-4, with a possible D match to TRBD1 (5 bases). The CDR3 has 16 residues. V shed 2 bases and J shed 4 bases, with 14 bases lying between them. Germline V gene data show CDR1 as PRHDT and CDR2 as FYEKMQ (reference sequence). DNA of the CDR3: TGTGCCAGCAGCTTAACTGTGTTGGGGCGTAATGAAAAACTGTTTTTT. Translated, it gives CASSLTVLGRNEKLFF.

This chain links TRBV7-9 with TRBJ1-6, with D possibly being TRBD1 (5 bases). V was cut by 5 bases and J by 7 bases, with 9 bases left in between. This CDR3 has 13 residues. CDR1 and CDR2 from the germline V gene are SEHNR and FQNEAQ (reference sequence). CDR3 amino acids: CASSEGTNSPLHF. In DNA, the CDR3 is TGTGCCAGCAGCGAGGGGACCAATTCACCCCTCCACTTT.

This clone was recorded only once. The rearrangement uses TRBV9 and TRBJ1-4, with D unresolved. V gave up 3 bases and J gave up 7 bases, with 22 bases separating them. This CDR3 has 17 amino acids. Looked up from germline, CDR1 is SGDLS and CDR2 is YYNGEE. The CDR3 spells CASSAPFGDLNSEKLFF. The DNA of the CDR3 is TGTGCCAGCAGCGCGCCCTTTGGGGATCTCAATTCTGAAAAACTGTTTTTT.

V is TRBV18 and J is TRBJ2-6; 15 nucleotides line up with TRBD2. Germline lookup yields CDR1 KGHSH and CDR2 LQKENI. The CDR3 consists of 18 residues. V shed 3 bases and J 4 bases; nucleotides not matched to a gene: 4. As DNA, the CDR3 is TGTGCCAGCTCACCCGGACTAGCGGGAGGGTCCGGGGCCAACGTCCTGACTTTC. Protein: CASSPGLAGGSGANVLTF.

The chain employs TRBV27 and TRBJ1-1; possibly TRBD1 for D (6 bases). The CDR3 is 15 residues long. V was trimmed by 4 bases and J by 0 bases, leaving 12 bases between them. The germline V gene has CDR1 MNHEY and CDR2 SMNVEV (reference sequence). The DNA for the CDR3 is TGTGCCAGCAGTTCCAGACAGGTAATGAACACTGAAGCTTTCTTT. The encoded protein is CASSSRQVMNTEAFF.